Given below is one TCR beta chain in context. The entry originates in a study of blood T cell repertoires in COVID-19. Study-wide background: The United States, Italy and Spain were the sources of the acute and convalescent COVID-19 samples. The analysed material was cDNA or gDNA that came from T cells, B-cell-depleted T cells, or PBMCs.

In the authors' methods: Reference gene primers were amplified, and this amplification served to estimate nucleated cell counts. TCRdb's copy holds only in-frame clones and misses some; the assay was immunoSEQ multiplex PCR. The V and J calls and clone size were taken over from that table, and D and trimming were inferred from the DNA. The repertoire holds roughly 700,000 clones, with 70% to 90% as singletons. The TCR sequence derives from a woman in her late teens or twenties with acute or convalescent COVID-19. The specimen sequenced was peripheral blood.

The CDR3 sequence: CASSQEFGNTEAFF. CDR3 sequence (DNA): TGTGCCAGCAGCCAAGAGTTCGGGAACACTGAAGCTTTCTTT. The gene calls are TRBV14 and TRBJ1-1; no reliable D call. The CDR3 loop spans 14 amino acids. The germline V and J ends were trimmed by 0 bases and 1 base, with 6 bases remaining between them. The germline V gene encodes CDR1 SGHDN and CDR2 FVKESK.